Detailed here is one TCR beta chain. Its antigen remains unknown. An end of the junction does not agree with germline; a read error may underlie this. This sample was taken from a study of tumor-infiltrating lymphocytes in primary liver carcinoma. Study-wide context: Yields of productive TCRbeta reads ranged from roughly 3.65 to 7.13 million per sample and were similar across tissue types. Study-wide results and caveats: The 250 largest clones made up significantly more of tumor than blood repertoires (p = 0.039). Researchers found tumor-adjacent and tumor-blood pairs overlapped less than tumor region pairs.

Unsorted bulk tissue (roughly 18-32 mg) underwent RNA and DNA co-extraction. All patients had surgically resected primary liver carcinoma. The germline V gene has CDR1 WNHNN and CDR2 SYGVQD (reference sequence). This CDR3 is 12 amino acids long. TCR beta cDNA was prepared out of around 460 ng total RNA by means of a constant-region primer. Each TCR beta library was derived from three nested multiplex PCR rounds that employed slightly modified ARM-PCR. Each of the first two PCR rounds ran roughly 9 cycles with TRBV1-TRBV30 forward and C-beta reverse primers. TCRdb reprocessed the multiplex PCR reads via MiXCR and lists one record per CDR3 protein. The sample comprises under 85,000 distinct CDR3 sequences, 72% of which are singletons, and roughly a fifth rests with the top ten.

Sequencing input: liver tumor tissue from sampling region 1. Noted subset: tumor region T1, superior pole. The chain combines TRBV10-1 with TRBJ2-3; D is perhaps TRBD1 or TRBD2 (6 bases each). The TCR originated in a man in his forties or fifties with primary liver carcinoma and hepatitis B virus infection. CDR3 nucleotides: TGCACCAGCAGTGGGGGGCCAGATACGCGGTATTTT. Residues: CTSSGGPDTRYF.